This T cell receptor beta chain was observed in a study of control samples from healthy donors and cancer patients. TCRdb's table, derived via immunoSEQ multiplex PCR, lists solely in-frame clones and lacks some. The table shows about 160,000 clones, with about 90% occurring only once. This clone has just one count. The CDR3 is 13 amino acids. In germline, CDR1 is SNHLY, CDR2 FYNNEI. With 7 bases removed from V and 5 bases from J, the gap between germline ends came to 14 bases. This TCR was sampled from a man aged 30-40 years in good health. Source material: blood. The gene calls are TRBV2 and TRBJ1-1, with D possibly TRBD1 on 6 matching bases. CDR3 sequence (DNA): TGTGCCAGCACCCGGGCAGGGGCGACTGAAGCTTTCTTT. It encodes CASTRAGATEAFF.